Shown below are 2 T cell receptor beta chains from a single sample sequenced in a study of beta chain features in type 1 diabetes. Sequenced material consisted of expressed TCRB transcripts (all of the isolated RNA was reverse transcribed). Profiled with immunoSEQ multiplex PCR; TCRdb holds only in-frame clones, not every one. Among about 260,000 clones, 68% were seen once, and the ten largest hold around 0.05%. Sequencing used naive CD4+ T cells from blood. Source of these receptors: a man younger than 45 in good health.

This chain joins TRBV6-5 and TRBJ2-7; D is perhaps TRBD2 (6 bases). The germline V gene has CDR1 MNHEY and CDR2 SVGAGI. V lost 0 bases, J lost 4 bases, and 13 bases lay in between. This CDR3 contains 15 residues. The CDR3 nucleotides read TGTGCCAGCAGTTACTCGACGGACGGGAGATACGAGCAGTACTTC. As protein: CASSYSTDGRYEQYF.

This clone came up once. The identical CDR3 is also encoded by other nucleotide sequences in the sample. The chain uses TRBV5-6 and TRBJ2-7; D not resolved. CDR3 length: 12 amino acids. The germline V and J ends were trimmed by 1 base and 0 bases, with 2 bases remaining between them. The germline CDR1 and CDR2 sequences are SGHDT and YYEEEE. The CDR3 bases are TGTGCCAGCAGCTTGAGCTCCTACGAGCAGTACTTC. The encoded protein is CASSLSSYEQYF.